This entry describes one T cell receptor (beta chain). Its antigen is unknown. The CDR3 is 14 amino acids. The germline V gene has CDR1 SQVTM and CDR2 ANQGSEA. The ends were cut back, 2 bases at V and 4 bases at J, with 14 bases in the middle. Here immunoSEQ multiplex PCR was the method, and the copy in TCRdb shows in-frame clones only, minus some. This table holds roughly 350,000 clones, about nine tenths found once. The entry originates in a study of Ad26.COV2.S vaccination and SARS-CoV-2 variants. Study-wide context: Enrollment placed the donor in the COV1001 Ad26.COV2.S trial arm. Donor got 5x10^10 or 1x10^11 viral particles of Ad26.COV2.S. Study results and limitations: Vaccinees and placebo recipients showed similar non-spike TCR breadth.

Treatment described: 15 to 20 received Ad26.COV2.S at low or high dose, single or two shots; a few received placebo; per-sample allocation not given. Day 63 after the first injection of vaccine or placebo was the sampling time. A Boston donor was an adult aged 18-55 years. The J gene is TRBJ1-2, the V gene TRBV29-1; D is uncertain. The input for sequencing was peripheral blood, taken in a trial of Ad26.COV2.S vaccine versus placebo. The clonotype was recovered from a person aged 18-60 years who received the Ad26.COV2.S COVID-19 vaccine or a placebo. The CDR3 sequence: CSVEPPSRTYGYTF. The DNA of the CDR3 is TGCAGCGTTGAACCCCCCAGCAGAACCTATGGCTACACCTTC.